The rows below give T cell receptor beta chains drawn from one sample of a study of blood T cell repertoires in COVID-19. TCRdb keeps only in-frame clones here, not all; method: immunoSEQ multiplex PCR. The sample contains around 95,000 clones, around nine tenths of which appear only once. The specimen was peripheral blood. These receptors were taken from a human donor in a cohort sampled during active COVID-19. CDR3s include the opening cysteine and the closing phenylalanine or tryptophan. The D gene is left open where the match is weak.

j_call: TRBJ1-2
v_call: TRBV4-1
d_call: .
cdr3_aa: CASSQDPTLSYGYTF

j_call: TRBJ2-3
v_call: TRBV19
d_call: TRBD1
cdr3_aa: CASSNQGAADTQYF

j_call: TRBJ2-5
v_call: TRBV21-1
d_call: .
cdr3_aa: CASTTGTAQETQYF

j_call: TRBJ2-7
v_call: TRBV28
d_call: TRBD2
cdr3_aa: CASSGGLAGGYEQYF

j_call: TRBJ1-3
v_call: TRBV18
d_call: TRBD1
cdr3_aa: CASSKQGAKASGNTIYF

j_call: TRBJ2-7
v_call: TRBV6-6
d_call: .
cdr3_aa: CASSVLQGSEQYF

j_call: TRBJ2-1
v_call: TRBV5-1
d_call: TRBD2
cdr3_aa: CASSLVLSGSGYNEQFF

j_call: TRBJ1-1
v_call: TRBV28
d_call: TRBD1
cdr3_aa: CASSYPGGGNTEAFF

j_call: TRBJ2-7
v_call: TRBV27
d_call: TRBD2
cdr3_aa: CASSPGWTSGRNEQYF

j_call: TRBJ2-7
v_call: TRBV5-4
d_call: TRBD2
cdr3_aa: CASVSSGGPWYF

j_call: TRBJ1-1
v_call: TRBV25-1
d_call: .
cdr3_aa: CASSEGWANTEAFF

j_call: TRBJ2-1
v_call: TRBV24-1
d_call: TRBD2
cdr3_aa: CATSDFPRLAGHSYNEQFF

j_call: TRBJ1-3
v_call: TRBV6-5
d_call: .
cdr3_aa: CASSREGRPGNTIYF

j_call: TRBJ1-6
v_call: TRBV28
d_call: TRBD1
cdr3_aa: CASRLGTGGYSPLHF

j_call: TRBJ2-6
v_call: TRBV28
d_call: .
cdr3_aa: CASSSFAGANVLTF

j_call: TRBJ2-7
v_call: TRBV19
d_call: TRBD1
cdr3_aa: CASSIARDRIYHEQYF

j_call: TRBJ2-7
v_call: TRBV5-6
d_call: .
cdr3_aa: CASSLVTVFDEQYF

j_call: TRBJ2-1
v_call: TRBV19
d_call: TRBD2
cdr3_aa: CASSNSGGTHYNEQFF

j_call: TRBJ1-2
v_call: TRBV5-8
d_call: .
cdr3_aa: CASSLGDGGGRTNYGYTF

j_call: TRBJ1-1
v_call: TRBV9
d_call: .
cdr3_aa: CASSGTVMNTEAFF

j_call: TRBJ1-2
v_call: TRBV18
d_call: .
cdr3_aa: CASSPPGLTLNYGYTF

j_call: TRBJ2-3
v_call: TRBV6-4
d_call: TRBD1
cdr3_aa: CASSAGGQSTDTQYF